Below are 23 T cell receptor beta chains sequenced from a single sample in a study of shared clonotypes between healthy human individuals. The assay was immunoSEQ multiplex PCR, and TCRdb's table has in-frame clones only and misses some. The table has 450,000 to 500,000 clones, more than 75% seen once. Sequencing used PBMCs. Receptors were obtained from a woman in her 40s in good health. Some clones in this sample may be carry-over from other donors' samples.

CDR3 sequence reads: CASSSHRDTEAFF. The CDR3 DNA sequence: TGTGCCAGCAGTTCCCACAGGGACACTGAAGCTTTCTTT. The chain employs TRBV6-5 and TRBJ1-1; weak D call: TRBD1 (6 bases). This CDR3 spans 13 amino acids. The V end lost 4 bases, the J end lost 3 bases, and 9 bases lay between the germline ends. Germline lookup yields CDR1 MNHEY and CDR2 SVGAGI.

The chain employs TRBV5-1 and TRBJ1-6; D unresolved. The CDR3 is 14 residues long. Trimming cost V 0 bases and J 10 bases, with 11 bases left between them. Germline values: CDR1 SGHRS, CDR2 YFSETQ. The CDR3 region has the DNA TGCGCCAGCAGCTTGGCCGGGAGAGGATCACCCCTCCACTTT. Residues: CASSLAGRGSPLHF.

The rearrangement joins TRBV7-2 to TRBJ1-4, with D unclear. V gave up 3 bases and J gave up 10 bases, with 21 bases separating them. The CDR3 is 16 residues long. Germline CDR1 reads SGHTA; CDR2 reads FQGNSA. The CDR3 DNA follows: TGTGCCAGCAGCTTGGCCACCTGGTCACGGGGTGGAAAACTGTTTTTT. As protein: CASSLATWSRGGKLFF.

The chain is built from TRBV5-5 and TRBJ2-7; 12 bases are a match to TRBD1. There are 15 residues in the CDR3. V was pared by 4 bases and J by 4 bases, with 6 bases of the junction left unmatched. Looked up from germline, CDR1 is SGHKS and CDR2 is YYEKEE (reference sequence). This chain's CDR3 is CASSVGTGGGYEQYF. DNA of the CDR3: TGTGCCAGCAGCGTCGGGACAGGGGGCGGGTACGAGCAGTACTTC.

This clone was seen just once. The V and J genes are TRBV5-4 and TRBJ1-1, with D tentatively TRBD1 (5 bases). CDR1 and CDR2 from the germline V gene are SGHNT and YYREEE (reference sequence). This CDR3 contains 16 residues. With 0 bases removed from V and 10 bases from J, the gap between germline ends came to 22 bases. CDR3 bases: TGTGCCAGCAGCTTGGGCCTACGGGACCTCCGGGTGTCAGCTTTCTTT. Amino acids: CASSLGLRDLRVSAFF. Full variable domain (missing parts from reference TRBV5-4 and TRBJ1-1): ETGVTQSPTHLIKTRGQQVTLRCSSQSGHNTVSWYQQALGQGPQFIFQYYREEENGRGNFPPRFSGLQFPNYSSELNVNALELDDSALYLCASSLGLRDLRVSAFFGQGTRLTVV.

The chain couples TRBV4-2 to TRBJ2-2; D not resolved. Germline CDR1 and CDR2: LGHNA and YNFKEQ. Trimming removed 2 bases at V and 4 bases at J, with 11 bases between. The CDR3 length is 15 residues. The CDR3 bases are TGTGCCAGCAGCCAAATTAGTTTGCGCACCGGGGAGCTGTTTTTT. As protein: CASSQISLRTGELFF.

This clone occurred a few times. The CDR3 reads CAWRKREVPYNEQFF. The CDR3 coding sequence is TGTGCCTGGAGGAAGCGGGAGGTCCCGTACAATGAGCAGTTCTTC. The chain has TRBV30 and TRBJ2-1; 9 bases align to TRBD2. V shed 3 bases, J shed 4 bases, and the junction held 7 bases outside the gene matches. The CDR3 loop spans 15 amino acids. Germline values: CDR1 GTSNPN, CDR2 SVGIG (reference sequence).

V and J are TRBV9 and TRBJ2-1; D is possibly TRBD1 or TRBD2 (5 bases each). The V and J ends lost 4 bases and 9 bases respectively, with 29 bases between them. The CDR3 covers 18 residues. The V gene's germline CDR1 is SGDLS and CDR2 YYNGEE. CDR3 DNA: TGTGCCAGCAGCCCCAGTAATGATCGCAGGGACCATCACGGTGAGCAGTTCTTC. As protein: CASSPSNDRRDHHGEQFF.

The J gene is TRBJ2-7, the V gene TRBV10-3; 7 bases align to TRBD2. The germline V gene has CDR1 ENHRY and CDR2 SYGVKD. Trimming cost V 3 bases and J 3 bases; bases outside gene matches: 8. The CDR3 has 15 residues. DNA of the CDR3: TGTGCCATCAGTGAAGCCCAGCGGGGAAACTACGAGCAGTACTTC. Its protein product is CAISEAQRGNYEQYF.

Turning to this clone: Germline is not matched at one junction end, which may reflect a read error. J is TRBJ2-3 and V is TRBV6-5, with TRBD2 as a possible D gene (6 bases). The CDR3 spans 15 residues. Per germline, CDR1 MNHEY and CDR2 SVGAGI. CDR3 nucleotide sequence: TGTGCCAGCAGTTGGGGCGTTACTAGCATAGATACGCAGTATTTT. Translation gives CASSWGVTSIDTQYF.

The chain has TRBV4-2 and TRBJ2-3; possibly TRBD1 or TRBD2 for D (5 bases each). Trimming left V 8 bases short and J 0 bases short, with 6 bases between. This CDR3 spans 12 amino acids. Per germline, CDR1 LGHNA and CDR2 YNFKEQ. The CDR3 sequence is CASEGSTDTQYF. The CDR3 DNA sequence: TGTGCCAGCGAGGGGAGCACAGATACGCAGTATTTT.

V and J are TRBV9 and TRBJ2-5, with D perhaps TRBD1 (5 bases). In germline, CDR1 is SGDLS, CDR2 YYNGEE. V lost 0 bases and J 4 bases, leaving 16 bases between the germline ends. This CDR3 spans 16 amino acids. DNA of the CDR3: TGTGCCAGCAGCGTAGCCGTTGGTGGCAGGGTAGAGACCCAGTACTTC. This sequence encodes CASSVAVGGRVETQYF.

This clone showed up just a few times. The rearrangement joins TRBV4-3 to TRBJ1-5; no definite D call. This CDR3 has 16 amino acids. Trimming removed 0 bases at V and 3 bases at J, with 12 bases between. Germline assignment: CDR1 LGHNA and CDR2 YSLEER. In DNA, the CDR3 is TGCGCCAGCAGCCAAGATTACGGCGGAGACAATCAGCCCCAGCATTTT. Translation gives CASSQDYGGDNQPQHF.

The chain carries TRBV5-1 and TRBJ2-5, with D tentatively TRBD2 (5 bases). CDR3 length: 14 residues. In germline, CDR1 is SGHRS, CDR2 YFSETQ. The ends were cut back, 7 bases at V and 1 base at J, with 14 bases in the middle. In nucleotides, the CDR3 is TGCGCCAGCGCCCCACGAGGGTTCCAAGAGACCCAGTACTTC. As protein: CASAPRGFQETQYF.

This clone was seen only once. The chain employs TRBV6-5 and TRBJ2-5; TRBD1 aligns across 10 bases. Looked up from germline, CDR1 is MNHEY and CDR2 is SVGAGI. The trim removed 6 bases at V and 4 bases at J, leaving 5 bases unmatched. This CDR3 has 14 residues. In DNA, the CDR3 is TGTGCCAGCAGACGCCGGACAGGGGGAGAGACCCAGTACTTC. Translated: CASRRRTGGETQYF.

The CDR3 nucleotides read TGTGCCAGTAGTATAGCGGGGGGACGACAGTACTTC. As protein: CASSIAGGRQYF. This chain connects TRBV19 to TRBJ2-7, with 7 bases that match TRBD2. This CDR3 is 12 amino acids long. Unmatched junction bases numbered 4, after V lost 1 base and J lost 10 bases. Germline values: CDR1 LNHDA, CDR2 SQIVND (reference sequence).

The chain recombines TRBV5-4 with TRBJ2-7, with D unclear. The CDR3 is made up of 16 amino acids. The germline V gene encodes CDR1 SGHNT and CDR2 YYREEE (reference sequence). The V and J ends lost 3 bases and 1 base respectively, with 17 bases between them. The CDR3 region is CASSSGTRQSSYEQYF. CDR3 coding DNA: TGTGCCAGCAGCTCGGGTACGCGGCAGAGTTCCTACGAGCAGTACTTC.

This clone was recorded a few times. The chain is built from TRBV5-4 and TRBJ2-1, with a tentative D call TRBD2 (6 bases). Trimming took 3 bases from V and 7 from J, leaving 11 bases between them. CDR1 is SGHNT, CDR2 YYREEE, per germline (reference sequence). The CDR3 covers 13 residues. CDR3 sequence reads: CASSWDSGNEQFF. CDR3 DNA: TGTGCCAGCAGCTGGGACTCGGGGAATGAGCAGTTCTTC.

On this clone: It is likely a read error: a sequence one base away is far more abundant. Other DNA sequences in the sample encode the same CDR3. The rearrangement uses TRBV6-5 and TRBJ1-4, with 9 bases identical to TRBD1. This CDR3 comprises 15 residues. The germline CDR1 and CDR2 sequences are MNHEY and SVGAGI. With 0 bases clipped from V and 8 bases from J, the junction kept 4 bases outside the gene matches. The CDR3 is CASSYSTGGVEKLFF. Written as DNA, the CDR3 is TGTGCCAGCAGTTACTCGACAGGGGGAGTAGAAAAACTGTTTTTT.

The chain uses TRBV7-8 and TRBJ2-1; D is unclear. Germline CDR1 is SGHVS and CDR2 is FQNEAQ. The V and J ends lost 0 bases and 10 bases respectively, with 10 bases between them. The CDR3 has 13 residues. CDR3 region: CASSLALNREQFF. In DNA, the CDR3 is TGTGCCAGCAGCTTAGCGCTTAACCGGGAGCAGTTCTTC.

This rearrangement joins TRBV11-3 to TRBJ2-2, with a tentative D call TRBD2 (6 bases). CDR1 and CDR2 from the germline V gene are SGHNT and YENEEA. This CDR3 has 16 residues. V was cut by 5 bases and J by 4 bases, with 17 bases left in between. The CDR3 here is CASSRDPGTATGELFF. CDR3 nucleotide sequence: TGTGCCAGCAGCAGAGACCCCGGGACTGCCACCGGGGAGCTGTTTTTT.

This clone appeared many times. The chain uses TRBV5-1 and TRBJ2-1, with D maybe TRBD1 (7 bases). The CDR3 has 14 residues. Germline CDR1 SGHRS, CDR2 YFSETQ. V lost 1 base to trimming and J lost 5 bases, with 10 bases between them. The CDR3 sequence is CASSLFRGDNEQFF. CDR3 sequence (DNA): TGCGCCAGCAGCTTGTTCAGGGGGGACAATGAGCAGTTCTTC.

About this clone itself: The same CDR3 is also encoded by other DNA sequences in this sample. The CDR3 here is CASSPGLAGGETQYF. CDR3 sequence (DNA): TGTGCCAGCTCACCAGGACTAGCGGGGGGAGAGACCCAGTACTTC. The chain joins TRBV18 to TRBJ2-5; 14 bases agree with TRBD2. This CDR3 region has 15 residues. Losses at the gene ends were 2 bases for V and 4 bases for J; bases not matched to a gene: 0. CDR1 KGHSH and CDR2 LQKENI come from the germline V gene.